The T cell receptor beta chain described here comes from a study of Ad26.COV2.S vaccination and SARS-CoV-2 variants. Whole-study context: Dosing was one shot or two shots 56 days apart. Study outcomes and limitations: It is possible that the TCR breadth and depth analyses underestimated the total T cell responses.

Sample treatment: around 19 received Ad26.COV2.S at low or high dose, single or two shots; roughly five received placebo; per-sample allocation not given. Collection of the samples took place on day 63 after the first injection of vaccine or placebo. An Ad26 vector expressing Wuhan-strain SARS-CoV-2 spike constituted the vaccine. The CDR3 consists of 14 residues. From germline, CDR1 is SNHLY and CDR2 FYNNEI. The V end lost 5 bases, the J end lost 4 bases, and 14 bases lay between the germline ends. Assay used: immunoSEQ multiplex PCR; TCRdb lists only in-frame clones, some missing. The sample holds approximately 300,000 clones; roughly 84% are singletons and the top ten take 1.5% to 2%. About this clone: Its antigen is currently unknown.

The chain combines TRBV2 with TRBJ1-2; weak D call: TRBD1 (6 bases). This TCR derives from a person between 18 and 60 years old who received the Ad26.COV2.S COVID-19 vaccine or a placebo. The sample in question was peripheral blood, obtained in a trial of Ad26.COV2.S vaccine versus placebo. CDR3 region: CASSRNRDSYGYTF. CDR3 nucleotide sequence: TGTGCCAGCAGTAGGAACAGGGACTCCTATGGCTACACCTTC.